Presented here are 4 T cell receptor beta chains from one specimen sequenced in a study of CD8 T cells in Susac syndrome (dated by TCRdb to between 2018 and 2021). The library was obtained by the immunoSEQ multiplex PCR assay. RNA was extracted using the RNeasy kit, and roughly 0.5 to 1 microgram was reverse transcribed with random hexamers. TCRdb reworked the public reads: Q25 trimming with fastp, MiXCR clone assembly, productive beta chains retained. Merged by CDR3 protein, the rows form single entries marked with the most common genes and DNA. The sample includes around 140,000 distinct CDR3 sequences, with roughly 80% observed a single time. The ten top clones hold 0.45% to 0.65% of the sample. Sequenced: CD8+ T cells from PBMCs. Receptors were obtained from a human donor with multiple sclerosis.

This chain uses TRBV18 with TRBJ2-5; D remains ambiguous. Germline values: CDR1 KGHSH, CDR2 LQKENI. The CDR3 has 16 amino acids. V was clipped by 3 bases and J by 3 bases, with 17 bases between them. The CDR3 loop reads CASSPWVDRVKETQYF. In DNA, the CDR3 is TGTGCCAGCTCACCTTGGGTGGACCGAGTGAAAGAGACCCAGTACTTC.

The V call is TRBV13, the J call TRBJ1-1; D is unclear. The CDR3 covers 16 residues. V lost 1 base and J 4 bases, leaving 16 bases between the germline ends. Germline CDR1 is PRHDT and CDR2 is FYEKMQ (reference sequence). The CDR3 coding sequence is TGTGCCAGCAGCTTAGTAGGGTATGGGTTGGGCACTGAAGCTTTCTTT. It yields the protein CASSLVGYGLGTEAFF.

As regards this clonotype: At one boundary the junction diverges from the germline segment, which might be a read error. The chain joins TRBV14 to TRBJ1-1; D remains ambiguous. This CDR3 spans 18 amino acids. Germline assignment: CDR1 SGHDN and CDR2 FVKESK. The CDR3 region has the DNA TGTGCCAGTAGCCAATACGGCGGGGATGTGGAGATGAACACTGAAGCTTTCTTT. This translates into CASSQYGGDVEMNTEAFF.

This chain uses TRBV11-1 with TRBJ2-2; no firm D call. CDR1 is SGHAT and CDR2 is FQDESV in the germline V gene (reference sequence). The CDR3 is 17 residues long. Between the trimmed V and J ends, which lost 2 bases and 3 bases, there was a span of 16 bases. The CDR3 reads CASSLSLSEWDTGELFF. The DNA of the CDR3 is TGTGCCAGCAGCTTAAGTCTGAGTGAGTGGGACACCGGGGAGCTGTTTTTT.